This T cell receptor beta chain was sequenced during a study of glioma-infiltrating T cells after dendritic cell vaccination. Regarding the study as a whole: Patients with more pretreatment TILs had longer time to progression and survival.

Worth noting for this clone: Its specificity is not known.

Profiled with immunoSEQ multiplex PCR; TCRdb holds only in-frame clones, not every one. The sample gives around 100,000 clones, roughly 80% of which show up once; approximately 12% is in the top ten. Germline trimming cut 6 bases from V and 4 bases from J; bases unmatched to any gene: 6. The CDR3 runs 14 residues. CDR1 is SGHDT and CDR2 is YYEEEE in the germline V gene. This receptor was taken from a human donor with glioblastoma. Sequences were derived from blood, sampled before dendritic cell vaccination. V and J are TRBV5-6 and TRBJ1-1; 10 nucleotides line up with TRBD1. The CDR3 loop reads CASTRGQGSTEAFF. CDR3 sequence (DNA): TGTGCCAGCACCAGGGGACAGGGGTCCACTGAAGCTTTCTTT.